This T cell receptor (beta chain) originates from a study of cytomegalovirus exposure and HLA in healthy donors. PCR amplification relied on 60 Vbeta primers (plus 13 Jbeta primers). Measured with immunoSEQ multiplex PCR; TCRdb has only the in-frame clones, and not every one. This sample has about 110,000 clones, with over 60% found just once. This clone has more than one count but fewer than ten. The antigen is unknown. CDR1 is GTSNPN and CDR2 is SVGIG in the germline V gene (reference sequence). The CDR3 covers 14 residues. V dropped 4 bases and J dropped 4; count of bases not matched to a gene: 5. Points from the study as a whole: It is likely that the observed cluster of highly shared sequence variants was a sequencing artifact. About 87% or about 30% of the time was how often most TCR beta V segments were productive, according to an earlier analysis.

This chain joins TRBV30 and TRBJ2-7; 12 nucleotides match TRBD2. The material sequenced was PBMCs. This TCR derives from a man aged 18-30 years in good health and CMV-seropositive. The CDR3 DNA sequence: TGTGCCTGGACTAGCGGGGGGGCTCCGTACGAGCAGTACTTC. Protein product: CAWTSGGAPYEQYF.